The present TCR beta chain was sequenced within a study of shared clonotypes between healthy human individuals. Study-wide results and caveats: Tissue TCR repertoires likely differ from these blood-only repertoires. Larger estimated richness was generally seen in naive subsets than in memory subsets.

The ends lost 5 bases at V and 4 bases at J; junction bases unmatched: 4. The CDR3 runs 14 residues. Germline assignment: CDR1 SGHAT and CDR2 FQNNGV. Naive CD4+ cells were CD45RA-selected; the remaining cells were memory. Generated by immunoSEQ multiplex PCR, the TCRdb table keeps only in-frame clones and is missing some. The table lists hundreds of thousands of clones, 60% to 75% of them singletons. Details on this clone: The antigen remains unidentified.

The rearrangement uses TRBV11-2 and TRBJ2-3; TRBD1 matches at 9 bases. Sequenced input: memory CD4+ T cells sorted from blood. Noted subset: CD45RA-negative fraction. This receptor was taken from a woman between 25 and 40 years old in good health. CDR3 bases: TGTGCCAGCAGCAACAGGGGGCTGGCAGATACGCAGTATTTT. Its translation: CASSNRGLADTQYF.